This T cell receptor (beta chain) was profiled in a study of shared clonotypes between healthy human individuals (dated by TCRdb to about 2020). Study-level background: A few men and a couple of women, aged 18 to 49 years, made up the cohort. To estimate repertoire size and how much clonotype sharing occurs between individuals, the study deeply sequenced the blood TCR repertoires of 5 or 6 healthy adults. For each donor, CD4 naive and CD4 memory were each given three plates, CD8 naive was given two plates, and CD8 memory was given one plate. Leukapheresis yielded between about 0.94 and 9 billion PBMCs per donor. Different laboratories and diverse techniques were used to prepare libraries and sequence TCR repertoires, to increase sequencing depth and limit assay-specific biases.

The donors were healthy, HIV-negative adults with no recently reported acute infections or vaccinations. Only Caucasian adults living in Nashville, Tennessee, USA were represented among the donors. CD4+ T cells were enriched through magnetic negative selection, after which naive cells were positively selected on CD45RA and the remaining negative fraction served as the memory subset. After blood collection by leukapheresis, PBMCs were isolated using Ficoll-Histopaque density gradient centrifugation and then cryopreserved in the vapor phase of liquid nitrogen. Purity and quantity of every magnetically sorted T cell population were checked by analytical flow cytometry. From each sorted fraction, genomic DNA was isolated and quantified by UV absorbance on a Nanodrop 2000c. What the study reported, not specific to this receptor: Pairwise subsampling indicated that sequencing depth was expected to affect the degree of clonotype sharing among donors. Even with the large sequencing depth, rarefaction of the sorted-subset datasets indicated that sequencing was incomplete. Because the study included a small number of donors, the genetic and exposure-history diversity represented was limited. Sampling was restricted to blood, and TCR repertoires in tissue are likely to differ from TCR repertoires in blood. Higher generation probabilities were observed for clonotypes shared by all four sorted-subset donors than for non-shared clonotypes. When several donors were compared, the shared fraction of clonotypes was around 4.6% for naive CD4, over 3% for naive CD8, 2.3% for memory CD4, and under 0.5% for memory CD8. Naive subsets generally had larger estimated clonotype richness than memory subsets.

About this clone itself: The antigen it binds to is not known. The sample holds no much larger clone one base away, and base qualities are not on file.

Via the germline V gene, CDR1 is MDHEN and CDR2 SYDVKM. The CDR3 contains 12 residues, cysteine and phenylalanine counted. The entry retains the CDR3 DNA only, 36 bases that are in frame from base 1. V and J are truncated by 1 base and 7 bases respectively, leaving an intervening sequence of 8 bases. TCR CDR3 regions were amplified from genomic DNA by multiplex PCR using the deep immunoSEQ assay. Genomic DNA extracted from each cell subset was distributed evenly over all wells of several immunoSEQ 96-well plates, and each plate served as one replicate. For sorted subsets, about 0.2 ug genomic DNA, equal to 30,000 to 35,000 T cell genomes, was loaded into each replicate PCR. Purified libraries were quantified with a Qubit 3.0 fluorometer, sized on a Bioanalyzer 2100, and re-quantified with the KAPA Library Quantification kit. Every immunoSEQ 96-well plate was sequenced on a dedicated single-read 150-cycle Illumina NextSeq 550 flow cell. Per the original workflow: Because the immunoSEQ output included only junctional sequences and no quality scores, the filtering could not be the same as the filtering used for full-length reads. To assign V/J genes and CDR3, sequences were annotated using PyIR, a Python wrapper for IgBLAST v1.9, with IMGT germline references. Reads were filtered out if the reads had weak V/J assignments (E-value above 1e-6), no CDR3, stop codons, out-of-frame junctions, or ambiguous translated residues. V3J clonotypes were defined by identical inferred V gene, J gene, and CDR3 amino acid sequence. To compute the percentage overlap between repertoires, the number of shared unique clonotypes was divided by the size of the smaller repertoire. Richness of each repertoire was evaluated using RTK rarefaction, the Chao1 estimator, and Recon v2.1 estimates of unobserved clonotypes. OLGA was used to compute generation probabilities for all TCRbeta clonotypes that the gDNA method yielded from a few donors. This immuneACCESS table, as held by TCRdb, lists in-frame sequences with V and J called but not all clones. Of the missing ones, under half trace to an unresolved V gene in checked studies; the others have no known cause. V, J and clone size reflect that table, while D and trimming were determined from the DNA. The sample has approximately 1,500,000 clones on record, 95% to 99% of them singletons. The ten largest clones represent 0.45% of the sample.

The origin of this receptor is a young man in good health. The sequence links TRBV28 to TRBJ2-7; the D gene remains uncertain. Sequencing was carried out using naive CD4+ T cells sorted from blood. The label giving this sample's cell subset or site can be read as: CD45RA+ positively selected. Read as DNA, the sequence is TGTGCCAGCAGTTTATACCCTAGGGAGCAGTACTTC. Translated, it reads CASSLYPREQYF.